The 15 T cell receptor beta chains below were found in one sample sequenced in a study of cytomegalovirus exposure and HLA in healthy donors. PCR was performed using 60 Vbeta and 13 Jbeta primers. Sequencing was performed with immunoSEQ multiplex PCR; in TCRdb, only in-frame clones are kept and a portion is missing. Among around 130,000 clones listed, 82% were seen once. Material for sequencing was PBMCs. The receptor set was obtained from a male donor in good health and CMV-seropositive.

The gene calls are TRBV19 and TRBJ1-2; D may be TRBD1 (6 bases). Trimming took 7 bases from V and 0 from J, leaving 12 bases between them. CDR3 length equals 14 residues. Germline V lookup: CDR1 LNHDA, CDR2 SQIVND (reference sequence). The CDR3 nucleotides are TGTGCCAGTACGACAGGTTGGACTAACTATGGCTACACCTTC. It specifies CASTTGWTNYGYTF.

This rearrangement joins TRBV28 to TRBJ1-1; weak D call: TRBD1 (6 bases). There are 12 residues in the CDR3. V shed 7 bases and J shed 12 bases, with 18 bases lying between them. Per germline, CDR1 MDHEN and CDR2 SYDVKM. CDR3 DNA: TGTGCCAGCACCCTCAGGGGAAGGGAGTCTTTCTTT. Protein: CASTLRGRESFF.

The chain has TRBV6-5 and TRBJ1-1; D might be TRBD1 (6 bases). Germline CDR1 is MNHEY and CDR2 is SVGAGI. Trimming removed 4 bases at V and 5 bases at J, with 14 bases between. CDR3 length: 14 amino acids. CDR3 amino acids: CASSSQGSGTEAFF. CDR3 in DNA: TGTGCCAGCAGTTCACAGGGTTCGGGTACTGAAGCTTTCTTT.

The rearrangement uses TRBV5-6 and TRBJ1-5, with TRBD1 as a possible D gene (5 bases). The CDR3 spans 15 residues. Looked up from germline, CDR1 is SGHDT and CDR2 is YYEEEE. Trimming took off 0 bases at V and 4 bases at J, with 11 bases between the two ends. The CDR3, as DNA: TGTGCCAGCAGCTTGGGGCGGGGGACGAATCAGCCCCAGCATTTT. Translated: CASSLGRGTNQPQHF. Full variable domain (missing parts from reference TRBV5-6 and TRBJ1-5): DAGVTQSPTHLIKTRGQQVTLRCSPKSGHDTVSWYQQALGQGPQFIFQYYEEEERQRGNFPDRFSGHQFPNYSSELNVNALLLGDSALYLCASSLGRGTNQPQHFGDGTRLSIL.

Only one count was recorded for this clone. The rearrangement uses TRBV5-4 and TRBJ2-3; 11 nucleotides line up with TRBD2. The CDR3 is made up of 17 amino acids. Germline trimming cut 0 bases from V and 2 bases from J; bases unmatched to any gene: 5. CDR1 and CDR2 (germline): SGHNT, YYREEE (reference sequence). The CDR3 nucleotides are TGTGCCAGCAGCTTGGCAACTAGCGGGAGATCCACAGATACGCAGTATTTT. Translation: CASSLATSGRSTDTQYF.

The chain employs TRBV4-2 and TRBJ2-1, with 8 bases fitting TRBD2. The V gene end was trimmed by 1 base and the J gene end by 2 bases; junction bases not matched to a gene: 7. The CDR3 runs 17 residues. Germline assignment: CDR1 LGHNA and CDR2 YNFKEQ. The CDR3: CASSQGPGGETYNEQFF. Here the CDR3 DNA reads TGTGCCAGCAGCCAAGGCCCCGGGGGGGAAACCTACAATGAGCAGTTCTTC.

The chain recombines TRBV27 with TRBJ2-1; D call uncertain. CDR3 length equals 13 residues. CDR1 and CDR2 from the germline V gene are MNHEY and SMNVEV (reference sequence). Trimming removed 6 bases at V and 4 bases at J, with 10 bases between. In DNA, the CDR3 is TGTGCCAGCAGCCCTCTAGTGTACAATGAGCAGTTCTTC. Amino acids: CASSPLVYNEQFF.

The V and J genes are TRBV28 and TRBJ1-2; possibly TRBD1 for D (6 bases). The germline V gene has CDR1 MDHEN and CDR2 SYDVKM. The ends were cut back, 3 bases at V and 4 bases at J, with 9 bases in the middle. The CDR3 extends over 13 amino acids. The DNA for the CDR3 is TGTGCCAGCAGTTTTCAGGGGACCTATGGCTACACCTTC. It encodes CASSFQGTYGYTF.

This clone has only a few counts. The chain employs TRBV27 and TRBJ1-6, with D perhaps matching TRBD1 (5 bases). This CDR3 contains 14 residues. The V gene lost 2 bases and the J gene lost 14 bases, with 16 bases spanning the gap. Germline V CDR1 and CDR2: MNHEY, SMNVEV (reference sequence). CDR3 DNA: TGTGCCAGCAGTTTACAGGGAGGAGGACCGGCCCTCCACTTT. Its translation is CASSLQGGGPALHF.

The CDR3 sequence: CASSQVVAGRYNEQFF. The CDR3, as DNA: TGTGCCAGCAGCCAAGTGGTAGCGGGGAGATACAATGAGCAGTTCTTC. The genes are TRBV14 and TRBJ2-1; TRBD2 matches 8 bases. The CDR3 has 16 residues. Germline CDR1 and CDR2: SGHDN and FVKESK. V gave up 1 base and J gave up 4 bases; unmatched junction bases: 6.

This chain connects TRBV5-1 to TRBJ1-2; maybe TRBD1 (5 bases). V dropped 0 bases and J dropped 4 bases, with 10 bases sitting between them. This CDR3 has 14 residues. Germline CDR1 is SGHRS and CDR2 is YFSETQ. This CDR3 is CASSLGQGGYGYTF. The CDR3 nucleotides read TGCGCCAGCAGCTTGGGCCAGGGAGGCTATGGCTACACCTTC.

CDR3 sequence: CASSPGTGGNQPQHF. The CDR3 region has the DNA TGTGCCAGTAGTCCGGGGACAGGGGGCAATCAGCCCCAGCATTTT. The rearrangement uses TRBV19 and TRBJ1-5; 10 positions agree with TRBD1. The V and J ends lost 5 bases and 2 bases, in that order; junction bases with no gene match: 3. Per germline, CDR1 LNHDA and CDR2 SQIVND (reference sequence). The CDR3 spans 15 residues.

The chain combines TRBV5-6 with TRBJ1-1; perhaps TRBD1 as D (6 bases). Trimming left V 3 bases short and J 4 bases short, with 16 bases between. The CDR3 totals 15 residues. Germline-derived CDR1 and CDR2 are SGHDT and YYEEEE. CDR3 sequence (DNA): TGTGCCAGCAGCTCGAGGTTCCAGGGGCGCACTGAAGCTTTCTTT. Its protein product is CASSSRFQGRTEAFF. Using reference TRBV5-6 and TRBJ1-1 for the parts outside the CDR3, the full variable domain is DAGVTQSPTHLIKTRGQQVTLRCSPKSGHDTVSWYQQALGQGPQFIFQYYEEEERQRGNFPDRFSGHQFPNYSSELNVNALLLGDSALYLCASSSRFQGRTEAFFGQGTRLTVV.

The chain has TRBV5-6 and TRBJ2-4; 9 nucleotides line up with TRBD2. With V trimmed by 1 base and J by 14 bases, 13 bases remained unmatched. Looked up from germline, CDR1 is SGHDT and CDR2 is YYEEEE. The CDR3 spans 15 residues. The DNA of the CDR3 is TGTGCCAGCAGCTTGTGGACTAGCGACGGGGGATGGGAGTACTTC. It yields the protein CASSLWTSDGGWEYF.

The genes are TRBV7-8 and TRBJ2-6; possible D gene TRBD2, 6 bases. Between the trimmed V and J ends, which lost 5 bases and 0 bases, there was a span of 14 bases. Germline V gene sequence: CDR1 SGHVS, CDR2 FQNEAQ. The CDR3 extends over 17 amino acids. As DNA, the CDR3 is TGTGCCAGCAGCGGGACTTTCCTCTCCTCTGGGGCCAACGTCCTGACTTTC. As protein: CASSGTFLSSGANVLTF. Based on the CDR3 plus reference TRBV7-8 and TRBJ2-6, the full variable domain is GAGVSQSPRYKVAKRGQDVALRCDPISGHVSLFWYQQALGQGPEFLTYFQNEAQLDKSGLPSDRFFAERPEGSVSTLKIQRTQQEDSAVYLCASSGTFLSSGANVLTFGAGSRLTVL.